A single sample gave rise to the 16 T cell receptor beta chains below, sequenced in a study of blood T cell repertoires in COVID-19. Clones were read by immunoSEQ multiplex PCR, and TCRdb kept only the in-frame ones, dropping some. The sample carries about 390,000 clones, about 83% recorded once. The sample consisted of PBMCs or T cells enriched from blood (not recorded which). The source is a woman between 45 and 60 years old who had recovered from COVID-19.

This clone was seen just once. The V gene is TRBV7-2, the J gene TRBJ2-3; 11 bases fit TRBD2. V shed 7 bases and J 0 bases; nucleotides not matched to a gene: 12. Germline V gene lookup returns CDR1 SGHTA and CDR2 FQGNSA. The CDR3 length is 18 residues. The CDR3 bases are TGTGCCAGCACCACCATGTTACTAGCGGGGGTTAGCACAGATACGCAGTATTTT. Protein product: CASTTMLLAGVSTDTQYF.

This chain joins TRBV28 and TRBJ1-5, with TRBD1 identical over 8 bases. CDR1 and CDR2 from the germline V gene are MDHEN and SYDVKM. The CDR3 spans 16 residues. V lost 7 bases and J lost 4; bases outside the gene matches: 12. CDR3 sequence reads: CASTFPRDRWNQPQHF. As DNA, the CDR3 is TGTGCCAGCACCTTCCCCCGGGACAGGTGGAATCAGCCCCAGCATTTT.

This clone was recorded only once. V and J are TRBV11-2 and TRBJ1-5, with D possibly matching TRBD1 (5 bases). Germline V lookup: CDR1 SGHAT, CDR2 FQNNGV. This CDR3 has 16 residues. Trimming pared 2 bases from V and 1 base from J, leaving 12 bases between. The CDR3 protein is CASSLNWGGSNQPQHF. The CDR3 region has the DNA TGTGCCAGCAGCTTAAATTGGGGGGGAAGCAATCAGCCCCAGCATTTT.

V usage is TRBV5-1 and J usage is TRBJ1-1, with D possibly TRBD1 on 5 matching bases. The CDR3 loop spans 14 amino acids. Trimming pared 4 bases from V and 2 bases from J, leaving 12 bases between. Germline loops: CDR1 SGHRS, CDR2 YFSETQ. Here the CDR3 reads CASSPAGTNTEAFF. In DNA form, the CDR3 reads TGCGCCAGCAGCCCGGCCGGGACTAACACTGAAGCTTTCTTT.

The V gene is TRBV3-1 (or the pseudogene TRBV3-2), the J gene TRBJ1-6; 8 nucleotides line up with TRBD1. With 2 bases clipped from V and 6 bases from J, the junction kept 6 bases outside the gene matches. CDR1 and CDR2 from the germline V gene are LGHDT and YNNKEL (reference sequence). The CDR3 sequence is 16 residues long. The CDR3 loop reads CASSQPTGAFNSPLHF. The CDR3 bases are TGTGCCAGCAGCCAACCGACAGGGGCCTTTAATTCACCCCTCCACTTT.

The chain recombines TRBV3-1 (or the pseudogene TRBV3-2) with TRBJ1-1; D might be TRBD1 (6 bases). Germline V gene sequence: CDR1 LGHDT, CDR2 YNNKEL (reference sequence). This CDR3 has 13 residues. With 1 base removed from V and 9 bases from J, the gap between germline ends came to 12 bases. The CDR3 loop reads CASSQAGQWKAFF. The CDR3 DNA reads as TGTGCCAGCAGCCAAGCCGGACAGTGGAAAGCTTTCTTT.

This chain uses TRBV28 with TRBJ1-3; 8 nucleotides agree with TRBD1. The V gene end was trimmed by 3 bases and the J gene end by 2 bases; junction bases not matched to a gene: 3. The germline gives CDR1 MDHEN, CDR2 SYDVKM. This CDR3 has 15 residues. The CDR3 loop is CASSFPDRAGNTIYF. As DNA, the CDR3 is TGTGCCAGCAGTTTCCCGGACAGGGCTGGAAACACCATATATTTT.

The chain couples TRBV2 to TRBJ1-1; D call uncertain. The germline CDR1 and CDR2 sequences are SNHLY and FYNNEI. The CDR3 contains 14 residues. Between the trimmed V and J ends, which lost 3 bases and 10 bases, there was a span of 18 bases. This CDR3 reads CASSDLATRVGAFF. In DNA form, the CDR3 reads TGTGCCAGCAGTGATTTGGCGACAAGAGTCGGAGCTTTCTTT.

V usage is TRBV10-3 and J usage is TRBJ1-2; 10 nucleotides align to TRBD1. The J segment lost 9 bases and the V segment lost 10 bases, leaving 14 bases of the junction unmatched. This CDR3 is built from 14 residues. CDR1 and CDR2 (germline): ENHRY, SYGVKD. The CDR3 spells CATRPGQGPGSYTF. The CDR3 DNA reads TGTGCCACAAGACCGGGACAGGGGCCGGGGAGCTACACCTTC.

The chain is built from TRBV24-1 and TRBJ1-5, with TRBD1 as a possible D gene (6 bases). Looked up from germline, CDR1 is KGHDR and CDR2 is SFDVKD. V was trimmed by 4 bases and J by 8 bases, leaving 20 bases between them. The CDR3 loop spans 16 amino acids. The CDR3 reads CATSDKKQGPGEPQHF. DNA for the CDR3: TGTGCCACCAGTGACAAAAAACAGGGCCCCGGTGAGCCCCAGCATTTT.

The J gene is TRBJ2-7, the V gene TRBV3-1 (or the pseudogene TRBV3-2); the D gene is possibly TRBD2 (6 bases). V was clipped by 1 base and J by 12 bases, with 19 bases between them. The CDR3 has 14 amino acids. The V gene's germline CDR1 is LGHDT and CDR2 YNNKEL (reference sequence). CDR3 sequence (DNA): TGTGCCAGCAGCCAAGCCCGCGGGACGGGGGAAAGGTACTTC. It encodes CASSQARGTGERYF.

This clone was observed a handful of times. This chain joins TRBV7-9 and TRBJ1-4; D not certain. V was trimmed by 5 bases and J by 6 bases, leaving 10 bases between them. The length of the CDR3 is 13 residues. Germline CDR1 is SEHNR and CDR2 is FQNEAQ (reference sequence). CDR3 sequence: CASSVHTDEKLFF. CDR3 nucleotides: TGTGCCAGCAGCGTACATACCGATGAAAAACTGTTTTTT.

The chain uses TRBV7-8 and TRBJ2-7, with D possibly TRBD1 on 5 matching bases. Per germline, CDR1 SGHVS and CDR2 FQNEAQ. The CDR3 sequence is 14 residues long. V was cut by 0 bases and J by 3 bases, with 9 bases left in between. The CDR3 DNA sequence: TGTGCCAGCAGCTTAGCGCAGGGCCACTACGAGCAGTACTTC. It specifies CASSLAQGHYEQYF.

The CDR3 DNA reads TGTGCCAGCAGTCCCGGGGGGAGGGGCGGCCAGCCCCAGCATTTT. Encoded protein: CASSPGGRGGQPQHF. The chain combines TRBV6-5 with TRBJ1-5, with D perhaps TRBD1 (5 bases). Germline CDR1 reads MNHEY; CDR2 reads SVGAGI. This CDR3 has 15 residues. V was cut by 5 bases and J by 7 bases, with 18 bases left in between.

In its sample, this clone was seen once. This sequence joins TRBV6-2 or TRBV6-3 and TRBJ1-2; a possible D gene is TRBD1 (6 bases). The germline V and J ends were trimmed by 6 bases and 4 bases, with 18 bases remaining between them. The CDR3 runs 15 residues. Per germline, CDR1 MNHEY and CDR2 SVGEGT. Here the CDR3 reads CASSLGQNRLYGYTF. The CDR3 coding sequence is TGTGCCAGCAGCCTCGGACAGAATAGACTCTATGGCTACACCTTC.

The chain has TRBV6-1 and TRBJ2-3, with TRBD1 as a possible D gene (5 bases). Germline V gene sequence: CDR1 MNHNS, CDR2 SASEGT. This CDR3 region has 16 residues. Between the trimmed V and J ends, which lost 2 bases and 3 bases, there was a span of 15 bases. The CDR3 sequence is CASSERGRVRTDTQYF. DNA of the CDR3: TGTGCCAGCAGTGAAAGGGGCAGGGTCAGAACAGATACGCAGTATTTT.